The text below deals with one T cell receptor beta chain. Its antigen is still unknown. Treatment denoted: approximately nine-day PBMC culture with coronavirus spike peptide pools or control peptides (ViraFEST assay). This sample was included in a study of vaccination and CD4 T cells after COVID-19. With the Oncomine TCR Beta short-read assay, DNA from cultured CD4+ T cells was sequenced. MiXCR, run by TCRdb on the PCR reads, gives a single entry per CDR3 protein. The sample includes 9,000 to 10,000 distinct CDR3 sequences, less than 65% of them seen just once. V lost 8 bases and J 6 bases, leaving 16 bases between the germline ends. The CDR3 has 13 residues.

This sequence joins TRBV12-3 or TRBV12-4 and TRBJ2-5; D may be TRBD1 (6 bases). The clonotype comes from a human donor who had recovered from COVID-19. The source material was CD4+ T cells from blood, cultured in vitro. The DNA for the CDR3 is TGTGCCAGCGGGCAGGGGTTTACAAAGACCCAGTACTTC. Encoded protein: CASGQGFTKTQYF.